The clone carrying this TCR beta chain was detected once. Its antigen is as yet unknown. The V and J ends lost 2 bases and 0 bases, in that order; junction bases with no gene match: 12. CDR1 is SGHKS and CDR2 is YYEKEE in the germline V gene (reference sequence). The CDR3 runs 19 residues. The study ran its PCR with 60 Vbeta and 13 Jbeta primers. The method was immunoSEQ multiplex PCR; TCRdb's version includes in-frame clones alone and lacks a portion of them. The data contain 150,000 to 200,000 clones, 85% of them singletons. The sample is drawn from a study of cytomegalovirus exposure and HLA in healthy donors. The study, taken as a whole, reports: Available immune exposure information covered CMV serostatus only. For most TCR sequences rarity was the rule, although some public TCRs occurred in many donors.

The receptor was derived from a woman in her forties or fifties in good health and CMV-seronegative. Material for sequencing was PBMCs. V gene TRBV5-5 combines with J gene TRBJ2-7; 12 bases are a match to TRBD2. Written as DNA, the CDR3 is TGTGCCAGCAGCTTTCAGACTAGCGGGGGACGCCTTAGCTCCTACGAGCAGTACTTC. As protein: CASSFQTSGGRLSSYEQYF.